This TCR beta chain was captured by sequencing in a study of response to subunit inactivated influenza vaccine. TCRdb itself ran the RT-PCR reads through MiXCR, one entry per CDR3 protein. The data show around 480,000 distinct CDR3 sequences, approximately 17% seen once. This clonotype was seen many times. Trimming removed 1 base from V and 3 bases from J, with 5 bases in between. The germline V gene has CDR1 SNHLY and CDR2 FYNNEI. The CDR3 consists of 13 residues. V is TRBV2 and J is TRBJ2-3, with D uncertain. This receptor was identified in a man between 50 and 70 years old who received an inactivated influenza vaccine. Specimen: CD4+ T cells sorted from PBMCs, collected less than 30 months after vaccination. The DNA of the CDR3 is TGTGCCAGCAGTGAAGGCAGGACAGATACGCAGTATTTT. Translated, it gives CASSEGRTDTQYF.